The 9 T cell receptor beta chains below were found in one sample sequenced in a study of T cells in localized non-small cell lung cancer (dated by TCRdb to 2018 to 2020). Libraries came from the immunoSEQ multiplex PCR assay. Not all clones reach the TCRdb copy of this immuneACCESS table, which keeps in-frame sequences only. Checked studies attribute under half of the gap to unresolved V genes and leave the rest unexplained. The sample profile shows approximately 45,000 clones; 70% to 90% of them were found once. About 2.5% of the sample is taken by the ten largest. Sequencing used PBMCs, obtained before any cancer treatment. Every receptor here comes from a man aged 40 to 75 with stage II lung adenocarcinoma.

The chain combines TRBV2 with TRBJ1-5, with TRBD1 matching over 7 bases. The V gene end was trimmed by 9 bases and the J gene end by 3 bases; junction bases not matched to a gene: 11. Germline V gives CDR1 SNHLY, CDR2 FYNNEI. CDR3 size: 15 residues. The CDR3 DNA follows: TGTGCCAGTAGACAGGGCAGTGTTAACAATCAGCCCCAGCATTTT. Translated, it gives CASRQGSVNNQPQHF.

This clone was found a few times. This chain connects TRBV4-1 to TRBJ2-1; D gene uncertain. Germline values: CDR1 MGHRA, CDR2 YSYEKL. V was shortened by 1 base and J by 2 bases, with 6 bases between the two germline ends. The CDR3 runs to 14 residues. CDR3 DNA sequence: TGCGCCAGCAGCCAAGGGCTACCCTACAATGAGCAGTTCTTC. Its protein product is CASSQGLPYNEQFF.

This clone was detected once. The V and J genes are TRBV29-1 and TRBJ1-1; D not resolved. The CDR3 contains 12 residues. The V gene's germline CDR1 is SQVTM and CDR2 ANQGSEA. The ends were cut back, 4 bases at V and 2 bases at J, with 8 bases in the middle. Written as DNA, the CDR3 is TGCAGCGTTGTGCGGGAAAACACTGAAGCTTTCTTT. Encoded protein: CSVVRENTEAFF.

This clone was detected a few times. The J gene is TRBJ1-6, the V gene TRBV28; 9 bases align to TRBD1. The germline V gene has CDR1 MDHEN and CDR2 SYDVKM. CDR3 size: 14 residues. After removal of 6 bases from V and 10 bases from J, the junction contained 7 bases not matched to a gene. The CDR3, as DNA: TGTGCCAGCAGCCGGACAGGGGCTTGGTCACCCCTCCACTTT. This gives the protein CASSRTGAWSPLHF.

The chain recombines TRBV7-2 with TRBJ2-3, with no clear D. Germline lookup yields CDR1 SGHTA and CDR2 FQGNSA. V lost 3 bases and J 2 bases, leaving 6 bases between the germline ends. CDR3 size: 13 residues. CDR3 sequence reads: CASSLRPTDTQYF. The CDR3 DNA reads TGTGCCAGCAGCTTGAGGCCCACAGATACGCAGTATTTT.

The rearrangement joins TRBV19 to TRBJ1-6; 7 bases map to TRBD1. Losses at the gene ends were 3 bases for V and 6 bases for J; bases not matched to a gene: 5. This CDR3 contains 15 residues. Germline CDR1 LNHDA, CDR2 SQIVND (reference sequence). This CDR3 reads CASSMRDSLNSPLHF. CDR3 in DNA: TGTGCCAGTAGTATGAGGGACAGCCTTAATTCACCCCTCCACTTT.

The chain has TRBV5-5 and TRBJ1-6; 10 bases match TRBD1. Per the germline V gene, CDR1 is SGHKS and CDR2 is YYEKEE (reference sequence). The V gene end was trimmed by 4 bases and the J gene end by 10 bases; junction bases not matched to a gene: 20. This CDR3 is built from 19 residues. DNA for the CDR3: TGTGCCAGCAGCCTCGATATCGTCGGGACAGGGGTTATAGAATCACCCCTCCACTTT. Protein: CASSLDIVGTGVIESPLHF.

This rearrangement joins TRBV19 to TRBJ2-1; D is undetermined. The germline CDR1 and CDR2 sequences are LNHDA and SQIVND (reference sequence). V shed 3 bases and J shed 7 bases, with 7 bases lying between them. The CDR3 is 12 amino acids. CDR3 protein: CASSMTGNEQFF. The CDR3 DNA reads TGTGCCAGTAGTATGACGGGTAATGAGCAGTTCTTC. Complete variable domain (other parts from reference TRBV19 and TRBJ2-1): DGGITQSPKYLFRKEGQNVTLSCEQNLNHDAMYWYRQDPGQGLRLIYYSQIVNDFQKGDIAEGYSVSREKKESFPLTVTSAQKNPTAFYLCASSMTGNEQFFGPGTRLTVL.

The CDR3 spells CASTKGGGGAYNEQFF. The CDR3 coding sequence is TGTGCCAGCACCAAGGGAGGCGGGGGGGCCTACAATGAGCAGTTCTTC. This chain links TRBV2 with TRBJ2-1; 9 bases map to TRBD2. J lost 2 bases, V lost 7 bases, and 9 bases had no gene match. Germline V gives CDR1 SNHLY, CDR2 FYNNEI. The CDR3 is 16 residues long.